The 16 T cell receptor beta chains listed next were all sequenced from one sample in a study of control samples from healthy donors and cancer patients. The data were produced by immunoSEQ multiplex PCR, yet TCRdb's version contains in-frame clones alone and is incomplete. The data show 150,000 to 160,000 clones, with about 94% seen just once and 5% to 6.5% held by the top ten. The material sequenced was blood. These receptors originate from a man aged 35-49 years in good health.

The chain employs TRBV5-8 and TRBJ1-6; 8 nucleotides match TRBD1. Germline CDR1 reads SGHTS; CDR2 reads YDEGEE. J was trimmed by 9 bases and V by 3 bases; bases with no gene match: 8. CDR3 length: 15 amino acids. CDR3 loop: CASSWKAGGISPLHF. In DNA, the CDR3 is TGTGCCAGCAGCTGGAAGGCAGGGGGCATTTCACCCCTCCACTTT.

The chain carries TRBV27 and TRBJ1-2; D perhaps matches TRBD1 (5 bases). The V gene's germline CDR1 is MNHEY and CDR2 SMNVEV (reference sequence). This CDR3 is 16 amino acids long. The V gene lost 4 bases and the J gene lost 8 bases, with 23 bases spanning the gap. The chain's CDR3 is CASSSRDGESQRGYTF. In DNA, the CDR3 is TGTGCCAGCAGTTCCCGGGACGGGGAATCACAGAGGGGCTACACCTTC.

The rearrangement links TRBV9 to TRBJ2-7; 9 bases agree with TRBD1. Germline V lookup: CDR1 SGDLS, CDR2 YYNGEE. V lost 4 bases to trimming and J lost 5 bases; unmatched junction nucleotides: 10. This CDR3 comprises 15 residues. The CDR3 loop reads CASSRGDREGNEQYF. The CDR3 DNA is TGTGCCAGCAGCCGCGGGGACAGGGAGGGAAACGAGCAGTACTTC.

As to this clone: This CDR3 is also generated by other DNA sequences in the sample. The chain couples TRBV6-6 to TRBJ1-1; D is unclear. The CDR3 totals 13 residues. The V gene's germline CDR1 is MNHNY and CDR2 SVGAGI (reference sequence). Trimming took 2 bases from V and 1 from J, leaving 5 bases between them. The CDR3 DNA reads TGTGCCAGCAGTTACGGGAAGAACACTGAAGCTTTCTTT. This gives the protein CASSYGKNTEAFF.

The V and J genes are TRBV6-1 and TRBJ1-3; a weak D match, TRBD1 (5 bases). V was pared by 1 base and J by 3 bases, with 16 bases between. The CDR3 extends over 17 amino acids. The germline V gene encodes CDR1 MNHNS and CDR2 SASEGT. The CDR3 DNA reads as TGTGCCAGCAGTGAAGGGTCGGGGCGGGGGTTTGGAAACACCATATATTTT. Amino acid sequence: CASSEGSGRGFGNTIYF.

The CDR3 loop reads CASSLDGGQGETQYF. Written as DNA, the CDR3 is TGTGCCAGCAGCCTGGACGGGGGGCAGGGAGAGACCCAGTACTTC. The chain couples TRBV7-3 to TRBJ2-5, with D tentatively TRBD2 (7 bases). V was trimmed by 5 bases and J by 4 bases, leaving 17 bases between them. This CDR3 has 15 residues. Germline V gene data show CDR1 as SGHTA and CDR2 as FQGTGA.

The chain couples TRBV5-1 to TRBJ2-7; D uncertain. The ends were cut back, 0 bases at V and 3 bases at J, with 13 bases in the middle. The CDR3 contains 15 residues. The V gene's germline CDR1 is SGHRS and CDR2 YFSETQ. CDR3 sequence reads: CASSLDGQRNYEQYF. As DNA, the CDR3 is TGCGCCAGCAGCTTGGACGGGCAGAGGAACTACGAGCAGTACTTC.

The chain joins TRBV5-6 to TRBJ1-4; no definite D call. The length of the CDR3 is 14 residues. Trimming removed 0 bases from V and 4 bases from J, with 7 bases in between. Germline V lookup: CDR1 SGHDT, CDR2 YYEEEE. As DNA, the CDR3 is TGTGCCAGCAGCTTGGCGGGCCATAATGAAAAACTGTTTTTT. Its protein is CASSLAGHNEKLFF.

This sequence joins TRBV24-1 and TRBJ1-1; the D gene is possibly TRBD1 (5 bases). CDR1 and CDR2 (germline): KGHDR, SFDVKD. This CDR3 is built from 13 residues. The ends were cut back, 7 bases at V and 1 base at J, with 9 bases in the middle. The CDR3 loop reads CATREGQNTEAFF. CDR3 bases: TGTGCCACCAGGGAAGGACAGAACACTGAAGCTTTCTTT.

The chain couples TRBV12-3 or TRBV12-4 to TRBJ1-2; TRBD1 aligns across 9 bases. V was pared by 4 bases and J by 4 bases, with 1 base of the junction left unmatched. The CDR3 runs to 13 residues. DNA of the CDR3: TGTGCCAGCAGTTGGGACAGGGTCTATGGCTACACCTTC. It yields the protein CASSWDRVYGYTF.

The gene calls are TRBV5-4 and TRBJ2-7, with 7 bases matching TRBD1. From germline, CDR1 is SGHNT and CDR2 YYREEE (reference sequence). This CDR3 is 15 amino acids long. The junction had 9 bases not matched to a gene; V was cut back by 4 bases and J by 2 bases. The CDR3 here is CASSKGGQPTYEQYF. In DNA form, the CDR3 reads TGTGCCAGCAGCAAAGGGGGACAGCCGACCTACGAGCAGTACTTC.

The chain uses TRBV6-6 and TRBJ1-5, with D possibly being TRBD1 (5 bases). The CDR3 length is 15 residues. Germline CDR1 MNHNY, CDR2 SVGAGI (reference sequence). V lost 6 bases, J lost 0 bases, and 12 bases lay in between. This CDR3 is CASRGEFYSNQPQHF. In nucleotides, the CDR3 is TGTGCCAGCAGAGGGGAATTCTATAGCAATCAGCCCCAGCATTTT.

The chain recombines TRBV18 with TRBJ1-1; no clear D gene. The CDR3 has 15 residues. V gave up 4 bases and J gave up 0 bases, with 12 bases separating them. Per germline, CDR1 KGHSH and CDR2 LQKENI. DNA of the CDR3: TGTGCCAGCTCACTAACCGGGCAGCTGAACACTGAAGCTTTCTTT. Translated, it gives CASSLTGQLNTEAFF. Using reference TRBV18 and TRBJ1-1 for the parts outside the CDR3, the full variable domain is NAGVMQNPRHLVRRRGQEARLRCSPMKGHSHVYWYRQLPEEGLKFMVYLQKENIIDESGMPKERFSAEFPKEGPSILRIQQVVRGDSAAYFCASSLTGQLNTEAFFGQGTRLTVV.

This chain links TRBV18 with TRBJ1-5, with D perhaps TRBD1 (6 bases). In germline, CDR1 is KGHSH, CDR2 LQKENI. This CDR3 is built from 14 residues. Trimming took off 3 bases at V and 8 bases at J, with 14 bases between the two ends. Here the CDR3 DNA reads TGTGCCAGCTCACCCTCTCGTGGGGGCGAGCCCCAGCATTTT. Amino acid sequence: CASSPSRGGEPQHF.

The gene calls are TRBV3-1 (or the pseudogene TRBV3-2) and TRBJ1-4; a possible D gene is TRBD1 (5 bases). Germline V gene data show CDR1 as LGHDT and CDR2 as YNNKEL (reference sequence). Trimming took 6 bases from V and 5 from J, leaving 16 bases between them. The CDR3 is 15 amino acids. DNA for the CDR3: TGTGCCAGCAGTGAGAGAAGGGACCCCAATGAAAAACTGTTTTTT. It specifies CASSERRDPNEKLFF.

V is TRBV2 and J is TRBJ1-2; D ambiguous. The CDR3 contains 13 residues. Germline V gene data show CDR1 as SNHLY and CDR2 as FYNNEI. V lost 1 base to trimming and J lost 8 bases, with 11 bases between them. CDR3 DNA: TGTGCCAGCAGTGAAGTCCCCGAGAGGGGCTACACCTTC. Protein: CASSEVPERGYTF.